These T cell receptor beta chains were read from a single sample in a study of response to subunit inactivated influenza vaccine. MiXCR, applied by TCRdb to the RT-PCR reads, yields one record per CDR3 protein. The sample shows approximately 530,000 distinct CDR3 sequences, roughly 13% of them seen only once. Sample: PBMCs from blood, taken more than 35 days after vaccination. The receptors here all came from a man aged 50-59 years who received an inactivated influenza vaccine. Both conserved end residues are part of each CDR3. A D gene is named only where the DNA matches it firmly. Clone size is not always given. Where it is, it says once, few, many or a class for expanded clones.

D gene: NA
CDR3 length: 13
clone size: NA
V gene: TRBV6-1
J gene: TRBJ2-2
CDR3 DNA: TGTGCCAGCAGTGTTATGGGGCCCGGGGAGCTGTTTTTT
CDR3 protein: CASSVMGPGELFF

D gene: NA
CDR3 length: 16
clone size: NA
V gene: TRBV20-1
J gene: TRBJ2-7
CDR3 DNA: TGCAGTGCTAGAATCCGGTGGGGAAGCGGCTCCTACGAGCAGTACTTC
CDR3 protein: CSARIRWGSGSYEQYF

D gene: NA
CDR3 length: 14
clone size: few
V gene: TRBV7-8
J gene: TRBJ2-5
CDR3 DNA: TGTGCCAGCAGCTGGGGGGGCCCTTTAGAGACCCAGTACTTC
CDR3 protein: CASSWGGPLETQYF

D gene: NA
CDR3 length: 11
clone size: NA
V gene: TRBV7-2
J gene: TRBJ2-2
CDR3 DNA: TGTGCCAGCAGCTCTTACGGGGAGCTGTTTTTT
CDR3 protein: CASSSYGELFF

D gene: TRBD1
CDR3 length: 13
clone size: few
V gene: TRBV12-3/TRBV12-4
J gene: TRBJ2-7
CDR3 DNA: TGTGCCAGCAGCCTGACAGGGGGCGGCGAGCAGTACTTC
CDR3 protein: CASSLTGGGEQYF

D gene: NA
CDR3 length: 15
clone size: many
V gene: TRBV7-2
J gene: TRBJ2-5
CDR3 DNA: TGTGCCAGCAGCTCCTACAACGAGGAGCGAGAGACCCAGTACTTC
CDR3 protein: CASSSYNEERETQYF

D gene: TRBD1
CDR3 length: 15
clone size: many
V gene: TRBV29-1
J gene: TRBJ2-3
CDR3 DNA: TGCAGCGTTGCCGGGACAGGGGACGGCACAGATACGCAGTATTTT
CDR3 protein: CSVAGTGDGTDTQYF

D gene: TRBD2
CDR3 length: 12
clone size: many
V gene: TRBV5-5
J gene: TRBJ2-1
CDR3 DNA: TGTGCCAGCAGCCAGCGGGGCGGTGAGCAGTTCTTC
CDR3 protein: CASSQRGGEQFF

D gene: TRBD2
CDR3 length: 16
clone size: many
V gene: TRBV20-1
J gene: TRBJ2-3
CDR3 DNA: TGCAGTGCAACCCTAAAGGGGGGCGGGAGGACAGATACGCAGTATTTT
CDR3 protein: CSATLKGGGRTDTQYF

D gene: TRBD1
CDR3 length: 15
clone size: NA
V gene: TRBV3-1
J gene: TRBJ2-7
CDR3 DNA: TGTGCCAGCAGCCAACGGGACAGGGGTACCCACGAGCAGTACTTC
CDR3 protein: CASSQRDRGTHEQYF

D gene: TRBD2
CDR3 length: 15
clone size: NA
V gene: TRBV6-2/TRBV6-3
J gene: TRBJ2-1
CDR3 DNA: TGTGCCAGCAGACCCAGCGGGGTGTCTAACAATGAGCAGTTCTTC
CDR3 protein: CASRPSGVSNNEQFF

D gene: NA
CDR3 length: 14
clone size: few
V gene: TRBV2
J gene: TRBJ2-3
CDR3 DNA: TGTGCCACGTCAGGGACGCCGAGCACAGATACGCAGTATTTT
CDR3 protein: CATSGTPSTDTQYF

D gene: NA
CDR3 length: 14
clone size: few
V gene: TRBV15
J gene: TRBJ2-7
CDR3 DNA: TGTGCCACCAGCTGGGGCGGGCATGACTACGAGCAGTACTTC
CDR3 protein: CATSWGGHDYEQYF

D gene: NA
CDR3 length: 14
clone size: few
V gene: TRBV10-3
J gene: TRBJ2-7
CDR3 DNA: TGTGCCATATCGGGTCTGGTAAGAGACTACGAGCAGTACTTC
CDR3 protein: CAISGLVRDYEQYF

D gene: NA
CDR3 length: 13
clone size: many
V gene: TRBV12-3/TRBV12-4
J gene: TRBJ2-7
CDR3 DNA: TGTGCCAGCAGCTTCGGACTAACCTACGAGCAGTACTTC
CDR3 protein: CASSFGLTYEQYF

D gene: NA
CDR3 length: 15
clone size: few
V gene: TRBV27
J gene: TRBJ2-7
CDR3 DNA: TGTGCCAGCAGTTTATCGAGTAGCGGAGCCTACGAGCAGTACTTC
CDR3 protein: CASSLSSSGAYEQYF

D gene: NA
CDR3 length: 12
clone size: NA
V gene: TRBV20-1
J gene: TRBJ1-5
CDR3 DNA: TGCAGTGCAAGTGATAGCAATCAGCCCCAGCATTTT
CDR3 protein: CSASDSNQPQHF

D gene: NA
CDR3 length: 13
clone size: few
V gene: TRBV5-1
J gene: TRBJ2-7
CDR3 DNA: TGCGCCAGCAGCTTTGGAAGGAACTACGAGCAGTACTTC
CDR3 protein: CASSFGRNYEQYF

D gene: NA
CDR3 length: 16
clone size: NA
V gene: TRBV7-8
J gene: TRBJ1-5
CDR3 DNA: TGTGCCAGCAGCTTAGACCAGCTTTCCGGGAGTCAGCCCCAGCATTTT
CDR3 protein: CASSLDQLSGSQPQHF

D gene: NA
CDR3 length: 13
clone size: many
V gene: TRBV4-1
J gene: TRBJ1-5
CDR3 DNA: TGCGCCAGCAGTCTAGGGTTGGATCAGCCCCAGCATTTT
CDR3 protein: CASSLGLDQPQHF

D gene: NA
CDR3 length: 14
clone size: NA
V gene: TRBV10-3
J gene: TRBJ1-2
CDR3 DNA: TGTGCCATCAGTGAGGCGGCGGCAGCGCAAGGCTACACCTTC
CDR3 protein: CAISEAAAAQGYTF

D gene: TRBD1
CDR3 length: 15
clone size: few
V gene: TRBV7-2
J gene: TRBJ1-2
CDR3 DNA: TGTGCCAGCAGCTTAGCACAGGGGTCGAACTATGGCTACACCTTC
CDR3 protein: CASSLAQGSNYGYTF

D gene: NA
CDR3 length: 13
clone size: NA
V gene: TRBV20-1
J gene: TRBJ1-1
CDR3 DNA: TGCAGTGCTATTGGGGGCGGGGACACTGAAGCTTTCTTT
CDR3 protein: CSAIGGGDTEAFF

D gene: TRBD1
CDR3 length: 17
clone size: NA
V gene: TRBV7-8
J gene: TRBJ1-1
CDR3 DNA: TGTGCCAGCAGCTTAGGGGCAACAGGGGGCCGGAGGACTGAAGCTTTCTTT
CDR3 protein: CASSLGATGGRRTEAFF

D gene: NA
CDR3 length: 13
clone size: many
V gene: TRBV5-1
J gene: TRBJ2-1
CDR3 DNA: TGCGCCAGCAGCTTGCTGTGGGGCAATGAGCAGTTCTTC
CDR3 protein: CASSLLWGNEQFF

D gene: NA
CDR3 length: 16
clone size: few
V gene: TRBV27
J gene: TRBJ1-2
CDR3 DNA: TGTGCCAGCAGTCGGATAATCATGGGCTTGACCTATGGCTACACCTTC
CDR3 protein: CASSRIIMGLTYGYTF

D gene: TRBD2
CDR3 length: 14
clone size: many
V gene: TRBV20-1
J gene: TRBJ2-5
CDR3 DNA: TGCAGTGCTGGACTAGCGGGGCGGCAAGAGACCCAGTACTTC
CDR3 protein: CSAGLAGRQETQYF

D gene: NA
CDR3 length: 12
clone size: NA
V gene: TRBV20-1
J gene: TRBJ1-1
CDR3 DNA: TGCAGTGCTAGACCAGATTACATGGAAGCTTTCTTT
CDR3 protein: CSARPDYMEAFF

D gene: NA
CDR3 length: 13
clone size: few
V gene: TRBV6-5
J gene: TRBJ1-5
CDR3 DNA: TGTGCCAGCAGTTACTCATGGAATCAGCCCCAGCATTTT
CDR3 protein: CASSYSWNQPQHF

D gene: TRBD2
CDR3 length: 14
clone size: many
V gene: TRBV30
J gene: TRBJ2-5
CDR3 DNA: TGTGCCTGGAGTGTACCCGGGAGGAAAAAGACCCAGTACTTC
CDR3 protein: CAWSVPGRKKTQYF

D gene: TRBD2
CDR3 length: 19
clone size: few
V gene: TRBV5-1
J gene: TRBJ2-7
CDR3 DNA: TGCGCCAGCAGCTTGGGAGTAGGGGCGGGAGGGCCCCATTCCTACGAGCAGTACTTC
CDR3 protein: CASSLGVGAGGPHSYEQYF

D gene: NA
CDR3 length: 16
clone size: NA
V gene: TRBV5-5
J gene: TRBJ2-2
CDR3 DNA: TGTGCCAGCAGCTTGGCAGGGGCCCCGGGAACCGGGGAGCTGTTTTTT
CDR3 protein: CASSLAGAPGTGELFF

D gene: NA
CDR3 length: 11
clone size: NA
V gene: TRBV24-1
J gene: TRBJ1-1
CDR3 DNA: TGTGCCACCAGTGATCGCTCTGAAGCTTTCTTT
CDR3 protein: CATSDRSEAFF